Listed here are 9 T cell receptor beta chains from one sample, sequenced in a study of T cells in Graves' hyperthyroidism and ophthalmopathy (dated by TCRdb to the late 2010s). Library preparation employed multiplex PCR. The run used an Illumina HiSeq 2000. The TCR beta CDR3 regions were amplified from RNA transcripts. A first-round RT-PCR of the TCR CDR3 used the HTBI primer set with the Qiagen OneStep RT-PCR kit. TCRdb reprocessed the public reads (quality trimming at Q25 with fastp, clone calling with MiXCR) and kept in-frame beta chains. Merged by CDR3 protein, the rows form single entries marked with the most common genes and DNA. In all, the sample holds about 420,000 distinct CDR3 sequences, and approximately 15% of those were seen once. In total, the top ten clones hold less than 6.5% of the sample. The specimen sequenced was blood. The receptors were gathered from a young woman with Graves' hyperthyroidism.

The chain employs TRBV19 and TRBJ2-7, with D perhaps matching TRBD2 (6 bases). This CDR3 comprises 15 residues. CDR1 and CDR2 from the germline V gene are LNHDA and SQIVND (reference sequence). V was clipped by 3 bases and J by 0 bases, with 12 bases between them. The CDR3 region has the DNA TGTGCCAGTAGTATTTCTAGCGCCAGCTCCTACGAGCAGTACTTC. Its translation is CASSISSASSYEQYF.

Many counts were recorded for this clonotype. The J gene is TRBJ2-1, the V gene TRBV30; 7 bases fit TRBD2. With 5 bases clipped from V and 2 bases from J, the junction kept 9 bases outside the gene matches. The CDR3 covers 15 residues. The germline V gene has CDR1 GTSNPN and CDR2 SVGIG (reference sequence). This CDR3 reads CAWGLEGGPYNEQFF. As DNA, the CDR3 is TGTGCCTGGGGGTTGGAGGGAGGGCCCTACAATGAGCAGTTCTTC.

This clonotype has ten or more counts. This chain joins TRBV2 and TRBJ2-7, with D tentatively TRBD2 (6 bases). Trimming stripped 4 bases from V and 2 bases from J, with 9 bases between. The CDR3 length is 13 residues. Germline V gene sequence: CDR1 SNHLY, CDR2 FYNNEI. As DNA, the CDR3 is TGTGCCAGCAGTGTGGAGGGAACCTACGAGCAGTACTTC. This sequence encodes CASSVEGTYEQYF.

This clonotype has a count of ten or more. The chain couples TRBV27 to TRBJ2-3; D gene ambiguous. The V gene's germline CDR1 is MNHEY and CDR2 SMNVEV (reference sequence). CDR3 length: 13 residues. V was pared by 2 bases and J by 2 bases, with 5 bases between. The CDR3, as DNA: TGTGCCAGCAGTTTAGCCTACACAGATACGCAGTATTTT. Its protein is CASSLAYTDTQYF.

The V gene is TRBV19, the J gene TRBJ2-2, with TRBD2 matching over 8 bases. Germline CDR1 and CDR2: LNHDA and SQIVND (reference sequence). Trimming took 3 bases from V and 3 from J; bases not matched to a gene: 3. The CDR3 runs 15 residues. The CDR3 is CASSISGIDTGELFF. CDR3 nucleotide sequence: TGTGCCAGTAGTATTAGCGGGATCGACACCGGGGAGCTGTTTTTT. The complete variable domain, with remaining parts taken from reference TRBV19 and TRBJ2-2, reads DGGITQSPKYLFRKEGQNVTLSCEQNLNHDAMYWYRQDPGQGLRLIYYSQIVNDFQKGDIAEGYSVSREKKESFPLTVTSAQKNPTAFYLCASSISGIDTGELFFGEGSRLTVL.

This clonotype was seen ten or more times. The V call is TRBV18, the J call TRBJ2-5; D gene unclear. This CDR3 region has 12 residues. The V gene's germline CDR1 is KGHSH and CDR2 LQKENI. Trimming pared 2 bases from V and 2 bases from J, leaving 3 bases between. Written as DNA, the CDR3 is TGTGCCAGCTCACCAAAACAAGAGACCCAGTACTTC. Protein product: CASSPKQETQYF. Based on the CDR3 plus reference TRBV18 and TRBJ2-5, the full variable domain is NAGVMQNPRHLVRRRGQEARLRCSPMKGHSHVYWYRQLPEEGLKFMVYLQKENIIDESGMPKERFSAEFPKEGPSILRIQQVVRGDSAAYFCASSPKQETQYFGPGTRLLVL.

The rearrangement joins TRBV18 to TRBJ2-7; 7 bases match TRBD1. Germline V gene data show CDR1 as KGHSH and CDR2 as LQKENI. Trimming took 2 bases from V and 0 from J; bases not matched to a gene: 7. The CDR3 has 16 residues. CDR3 residues: CASSPWDRASSYEQYF. In DNA form, the CDR3 reads TGTGCCAGCTCACCATGGGACAGAGCGTCCTCCTACGAGCAGTACTTC.

This clonotype was counted ten times or more. The V and J genes are TRBV18 and TRBJ2-1; TRBD2 might be the D (6 bases). This CDR3 is built from 17 residues. The V and J ends lost 1 base and 5 bases respectively, with 18 bases between them. CDR1 is KGHSH, CDR2 LQKENI, per germline. Here the CDR3 reads CASSPRRLEQSNNEQFF. The CDR3 region has the DNA TGTGCCAGCTCACCACGACGACTAGAACAATCAAACAATGAGCAGTTCTTC.

In this sample, this clonotype turned up many times. The V gene is TRBV28, the J gene TRBJ1-1, with TRBD1 matching 7 bases. This CDR3 is 11 amino acids long. From germline, CDR1 is MDHEN and CDR2 SYDVKM. V trimming: 7 bases; J trimming: 8 bases; junction bases outside the gene matches: 4. CDR3 DNA: TGTGCCAGCATTGGGGACAGCGAAGCTTTCTTT. Residues: CASIGDSEAFF.